This TCR beta chain was observed in a study of CD8 T cells in ankylosing spondylitis (TCRdb year 2017). Describing the broader study: The study profiled T cell receptor beta repertoires in healthy donors and ankylosing spondylitis patients to find disease-linked TCR variants. The full study cohort was made up of approximately 27 ankylosing spondylitis patients and about a hundred healthy donors. Peripheral blood was sampled, and synovial fluid was additionally collected from ankylosing spondylitis patients.

V and J lose 4 bases and 8 bases, and a span of 15 bases separates them. Its CDR3 holds 13 amino acids, cysteine through phenylalanine. Just the 39-base CDR3 DNA is kept, in frame starting at base 1. Via the germline V gene, CDR1 is SQVTM and CDR2 ANQGSEA. Study-wide findings and limitations: A TCR beta motif of 7 or 8 highly homologous amino acid variants appeared characteristic of blood from ankylosing spondylitis patients. Some of the motif variants had been reported before in the synovial fluid and blood of reactive arthritis patients, a finding that suggests common disease-initiation mechanisms. The disease-linked clones showed a CD8+ phenotype and occurred at relatively low frequencies in peripheral blood. The disease-linked clones were reported as significantly enriched in matched synovial fluid samples from ankylosing spondylitis patients.

The data were produced on an Illumina HiSeq 2500. Quantitative 5'-RACE with molecular barcodes was the method used to prepare the TCR beta libraries. The source study handled its data this way. A new computational method, built on a probabilistic model of VDJ rearrangement, was used to identify disease-linked TCR variants. TCRdb cleaned the public reads at Q25 with fastp, built clones with MiXCR and kept in-frame beta chains. Rows are unified per CDR3 protein, each entry keeping the most common DNA and genes. The V and J calls and clone size are TCRdb's, not the authors'. The sample table lists about 840,000 distinct CDR3 sequences, about an eighth of them with a count of one. The biggest ten clones account for more than 0.5% of the sample. This clonotype appeared many times. Its target antigen remains unknown. Base qualities are not at hand, and no much larger clone is one base apart.

Sample: blood, either unsorted or a sorted T cell fraction (not recorded which). The source of this sequence is a male donor with ankylosing spondylitis. In this chain, TRBV29-1 is recombined with TRBJ2-1; the D gene is perhaps TRBD2, on 6 matching bases. DNA sequence: TGCAGCGTTGGTGGGAGGTTCTTGGATGAGCAGTTCTTC. Its coded protein is CSVGGRFLDEQFF.